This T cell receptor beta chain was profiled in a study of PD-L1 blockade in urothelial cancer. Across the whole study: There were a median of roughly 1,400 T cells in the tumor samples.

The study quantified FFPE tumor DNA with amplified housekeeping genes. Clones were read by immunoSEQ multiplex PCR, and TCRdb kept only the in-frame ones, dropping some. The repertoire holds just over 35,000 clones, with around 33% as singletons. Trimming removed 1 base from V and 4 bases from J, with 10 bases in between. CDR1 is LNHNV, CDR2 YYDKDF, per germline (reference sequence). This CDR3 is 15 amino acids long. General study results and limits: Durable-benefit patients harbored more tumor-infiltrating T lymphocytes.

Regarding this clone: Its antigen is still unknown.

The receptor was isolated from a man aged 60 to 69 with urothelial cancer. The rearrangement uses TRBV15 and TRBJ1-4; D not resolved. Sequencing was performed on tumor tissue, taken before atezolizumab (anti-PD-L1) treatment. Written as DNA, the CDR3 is TGTGCCACCAGCAGAGGTACCGTCGGTAATGAAAAACTGTTTTTT. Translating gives CATSRGTVGNEKLFF.